This TCR beta chain was retrieved from a study of blood T cell repertoires in COVID-19. The sample holds one count of this clone. In the study's own analysis: Amplified reference gene primers provided the basis for estimating nucleated cell counts. Data came from immunoSEQ multiplex PCR; TCRdb stores just in-frame clones and leaves some out. V and J calls and clone size are as listed in that table; D and trimming were resolved from the DNA. The sample shows 150,000 to 180,000 clones, 80% to 90% of them seen only once. The TCR comes from a middle-aged woman with acute or convalescent COVID-19. Sequencing was carried out using peripheral blood.

The CDR3 is CASSEARQGWNEQFF. CDR3 nucleotides: TGTGCCAGCAGTGAAGCGCGACAGGGGTGGAATGAGCAGTTCTTC. The V call is TRBV6-1, the J call TRBJ2-1; 8 positions match TRBD1. Germline V gene sequence: CDR1 MNHNS, CDR2 SASEGT. J gave up 7 bases and V 0 bases, and 5 bases lay outside the gene matches. This CDR3 is built from 15 residues.